Described below is a single T cell receptor (beta chain) sequence and its context. Trimming cost V 0 bases and J 0 bases, with 9 bases left between them. This CDR3 contains 15 residues. From germline, CDR1 is SQVTM and CDR2 ANQGSEA. These data belong to a study of blood T cells in healthy people across ages. A second PCR, run for roughly 7 to 12 cycles, used a sample-barcoded 5' primer plus a J-beta primer mix. Each cDNA molecule, via a template-switch adaptor with 12 random nucleotides, was tagged. TCRdb reanalysed the 5' RACE reads using MiXCR and keeps one entry per CDR3 protein. The repertoire holds 600,000 or so distinct CDR3 sequences, 47% seen once, with about 22% in the top ten. Per-sample PBMC isolation yielded at least 6.5 million cells.

This clonotype originated in a man older than 75 in good health. The chain couples TRBV29-1 to TRBJ2-4; D unresolved. The material sequenced was blood. The CDR3 is CSVEDPRTAKNIQYF. CDR3 DNA: TGCAGCGTTGAAGATCCAAGGACAGCCAAAAACATTCAGTACTTC. The full variable domain, completed using reference TRBV29-1 and TRBJ2-4, is SAVISQKPSRDICQRGTSLTIQCQVDSQVTMMFWYRQQPGQSLTLIATANQGSEATYESGFVIDKFPISRPNLTFSTLTVSNMSPEDSSIYLCSVEDPRTAKNIQYFGAGTRLSVL.